A single sample is the source of the 8 T cell receptor beta chains below, sequenced in a study of blood T cell repertoires in COVID-19. The repertoire was sequenced with immunoSEQ multiplex PCR; TCRdb's copy has only in-frame clones and lacks some. This table holds 95,000 to 150,000 clones, about nine tenths found once. Specimen: peripheral blood. These receptors were taken from a man aged 35 to 55 with acute or convalescent COVID-19.

The chain uses TRBV9 and TRBJ1-6; no clear D. Germline V gives CDR1 SGDLS, CDR2 YYNGEE. The V end lost 0 bases, the J end lost 0 bases, and 7 bases lay between the germline ends. The CDR3 sequence is 16 residues long. CDR3 residues: CASSVGVSSYNSPLHF. The CDR3 DNA reads as TGTGCCAGCAGCGTAGGTGTGAGCTCCTATAATTCACCCCTCCACTTT.

This chain uses TRBV3-1 (or the pseudogene TRBV3-2) with TRBJ1-1; no firm D call. The ends were cut back, 6 bases at V and 1 base at J, with 12 bases in the middle. This CDR3 has 14 amino acids. Germline assignment: CDR1 LGHDT and CDR2 YNNKEL (reference sequence). The CDR3 nucleotides are TGTGCCAGCAGTAGCGTCACGCGGAACACTGAAGCTTTCTTT. Residues: CASSSVTRNTEAFF.

Only a few counts were recorded for this clone. The V and J genes are TRBV5-8 and TRBJ1-2; 7 positions match TRBD1. Germline CDR1 and CDR2: SGHTS and YDEGEE. The V and J ends lost 4 bases and 4 bases, in that order; junction bases with no gene match: 10. The length of the CDR3 is 15 residues. CDR3 sequence (DNA): TGTGCCAGCAGCCATATAAGACAGGGCGTCTATGGCTACACCTTC. Translation: CASSHIRQGVYGYTF. Combining the CDR3 with reference TRBV5-8 and TRBJ1-2 gives the whole variable domain EAGVTQSPTHLIKTRGQQATLRCSPISGHTSVYWYQQALGLGLQFLLWYDEGEERNRGNFPPRFSGRQFPNYSSELNVNALELEDSALYLCASSHIRQGVYGYTFGSGTRLTVV.

This clone was seen more than once but under ten times. The chain joins TRBV7-2 to TRBJ2-1, with D tentatively TRBD2 (6 bases). This CDR3 has 11 residues. The V gene lost 2 bases and the J gene lost 15 bases, with 11 bases spanning the gap. Per the germline V gene, CDR1 is SGHTA and CDR2 is FQGNSA. CDR3 bases: TGTGCCAGCAGCTTAAGGCGGGATTGGTTCTTC. Translated: CASSLRRDWFF.

In this sample, this clone turned up a few times. V is TRBV14 and J is TRBJ2-3, with D unresolved. CDR3 size: 15 residues. The V gene's germline CDR1 is SGHDN and CDR2 FVKESK. V gave up 0 bases and J gave up 0 bases, with 7 bases separating them. CDR3: CASSQDRLSTDTQYF. DNA of the CDR3: TGTGCCAGCAGCCAAGACCGACTCAGCACAGATACGCAGTATTTT. The complete variable domain, with remaining parts taken from reference TRBV14 and TRBJ2-3, reads EAGVTQFPSHSVIEKGQTVTLRCDPISGHDNLYWYRRVMGKEIKFLLHFVKESKQDESGMPNNRFLAERTGGTYSTLKVQPAELEDSGVYFCASSQDRLSTDTQYFGPGTRLTVL.

This sequence joins TRBV29-1 and TRBJ1-6; tentatively, D is TRBD1 (5 bases). The germline V gene encodes CDR1 SQVTM and CDR2 ANQGSEA. Trimming removed 6 bases from V and 10 bases from J, with 16 bases in between. CDR3 length: 13 amino acids. The CDR3 region is CSVSQGNGSPLHF. CDR3 bases: TGCAGCGTCTCGCAGGGAAACGGATCACCCCTCCACTTT.

The rearrangement uses TRBV5-6 and TRBJ2-7, with 9 bases identical to TRBD1. Trimming at V came to 2 bases and at J to 6 bases, leaving 6 bases not matched to a gene. Germline V gives CDR1 SGHDT, CDR2 YYEEEE. There are 14 residues in the CDR3. The DNA for the CDR3 is TGTGCCAGCAGCTTCGGGGACAGGGTTTCCGAGCAGTACTTC. It translates to CASSFGDRVSEQYF. Using reference TRBV5-6 and TRBJ2-7 for the parts outside the CDR3, the full variable domain is DAGVTQSPTHLIKTRGQQVTLRCSPKSGHDTVSWYQQALGQGPQFIFQYYEEEERQRGNFPDRFSGHQFPNYSSELNVNALLLGDSALYLCASSFGDRVSEQYFGPGTRLTVT.

The chain couples TRBV24-1 to TRBJ2-7, with 9 bases matching TRBD1. CDR1 and CDR2 from the germline V gene are KGHDR and SFDVKD. V shed 3 bases, J shed 5 bases, and the junction held 10 bases outside the gene matches. The CDR3 is made up of 16 amino acids. For the CDR3, the DNA is TGTGCCACCAGTGATCCCGTCGGGACAGGGATAAACGAGCAGTACTTC. It specifies CATSDPVGTGINEQYF.